The rows below give T cell receptor beta chains drawn from one sample of a study of identical twins. Each CDR3 protein gets one entry after TCRdb re-called the 5' RACE reads with MiXCR. The sample records a few hundred thousand distinct CDR3 sequences, 13% to 15% being singletons. This sample was also put to use in a study of yellow fever vaccine responses in identical twins.

Material: CD4+ T cells sorted from blood. The receptors were gathered from a woman under 30 in good health. The CDR3 runs from the conserved cysteine through the conserved F or W. Each record gives: J gene, V gene, CDR3 protein.

TRBJ2-1	TRBV7-2	CASSATSGSPNEQFF
TRBJ2-1	TRBV5-6	CASNSGGPTAHNEQFF
TRBJ1-1	TRBV9	CASSVGTGRGNTEAFF
TRBJ2-1	TRBV4-3	CASSQGPSGNYNEQFF
TRBJ2-7	TRBV5-6	CASSLPSGSSEQYF
TRBJ2-7	TRBV6-1	CASTRVVGTGASYEQYF
TRBJ2-5	TRBV12-3/TRBV12-4	CASSRGILQETQYF
TRBJ2-7	TRBV5-1	CASRGTTVAYEQYF
TRBJ2-1	TRBV6-2/TRBV6-3	CASTEGLAGFPPSYNEQFF
TRBJ2-3	TRBV7-2	CASSLWGKGTDTQYF
TRBJ2-3	TRBV7-7	CASSLDVEAGRGTQYF
TRBJ2-2	TRBV2	CASRPGTTNTGELFF
TRBJ1-6	TRBV7-9	CASGPPGNSPLHF
TRBJ1-1	TRBV6-2/TRBV6-3	CASSNRRGQGVEAFF
TRBJ2-7	TRBV20-1	CSAGKSSYEQYF
TRBJ2-7	TRBV7-8	CASSSGTGVSHEQYF
TRBJ1-5	TRBV5-4	CASSLGQGGFQPQHF
TRBJ2-7	TRBV5-1	CASSPLPSQGSYEQYF
TRBJ2-3	TRBV5-6	CASSDRGADTQYF
TRBJ2-7	TRBV12-3/TRBV12-4	CASSFSTYEQYF
TRBJ2-5	TRBV7-2	CASSLPGQGGKETQYF